A single sample gave rise to the 11 T cell receptor beta chains below, sequenced in a study of blood T cell repertoires in COVID-19. Sequencing used immunoSEQ multiplex PCR; TCRdb keeps in-frame clones, though not all of them. Among approximately 530,000 clones listed, 85% to 90% were seen once. Input material: peripheral blood. The source of these receptors is a woman in her fifties or sixties with COVID-19, enrolled during active disease.

This chain uses TRBV27 with TRBJ2-6; 8 nucleotides agree with TRBD1. Germline CDR1 MNHEY, CDR2 SMNVEV (reference sequence). The CDR3 runs to 20 residues. V shed 6 bases, J shed 0 bases, and the junction held 16 bases outside the gene matches. Here the CDR3 reads CASSSDRGPSPNSGANVLTF. The CDR3 DNA is TGTGCCAGCAGCTCCGACAGGGGACCATCCCCAAACTCTGGGGCCAACGTCCTGACTTTC.

V is TRBV12-3 or TRBV12-4 and J is TRBJ1-4; D is unclear. The CDR3 spans 13 residues. Trimming took 1 base from V and 10 from J, leaving 10 bases between them. CDR3: CASSLVSGLKLFF. The CDR3 DNA reads TGTGCCAGCAGTTTAGTCTCCGGGTTAAAACTGTTTTTT.

The chain couples TRBV2 to TRBJ1-5, with D unresolved. V gave up 2 bases and J gave up 2 bases, with 7 bases separating them. The CDR3 runs 14 residues. The germline CDR1 and CDR2 sequences are SNHLY and FYNNEI. The CDR3 DNA sequence: TGTGCCAGCAGTGAAATCCGAGGCAATCAGCCCCAGCATTTT. Its translation: CASSEIRGNQPQHF. Variable domain in full (rest from reference TRBV2 and TRBJ1-5): EPEVTQTPSHQVTQMGQEVILRCVPISNHLYFYWYRQILGQKVEFLVSFYNNEISEKSEIFDDQFSVERPDGSNFTLKIRSTKLEDSAMYFCASSEIRGNQPQHFGDGTRLSIL.

This chain links TRBV28 with TRBJ1-2; 7 nucleotides line up with TRBD1. Germline CDR1 is MDHEN and CDR2 is SYDVKM. This CDR3 spans 13 amino acids. In DNA, the CDR3 is TGTGCAACTCTGGACAGGAGAAACTATGGCTACACCTTC. Amino acids: CATLDRRNYGYTF.

The chain has TRBV3-1 (or the pseudogene TRBV3-2) and TRBJ2-3; perhaps TRBD2 as D (5 bases). Deletions cut 4 bases from V and 2 bases from J, with 13 bases between. Per germline, CDR1 LGHDT and CDR2 YNNKEL (reference sequence). CDR3 length equals 15 residues. CDR3 sequence reads: CASSPTRQVTDTQYF. CDR3 in DNA: TGTGCCAGCAGCCCCACTAGGCAGGTCACAGATACGCAGTATTTT.

The chain joins TRBV6-6 to TRBJ1-2, with D hard to call. In germline, CDR1 is MNHNY, CDR2 SVGAGI (reference sequence). The CDR3 is 15 amino acids. Deletions cut 7 bases from V and 4 bases from J, with 19 bases between. The CDR3 coding sequence is TGTGCCAGCAACGCCGAATACCTTGAGGCCTATGGCTACACCTTC. Translation: CASNAEYLEAYGYTF.

This sequence joins TRBV10-2 and TRBJ1-1; TRBD1 might be the D (5 bases). Deletions cut 6 bases from V and 3 bases from J, with 11 bases between. CDR3 length equals 13 residues. Germline V lookup: CDR1 WSHSY, CDR2 SAAADI. The CDR3 DNA reads as TGCGCCAGCAGGAGCCGACAGTACACTGAAGCTTTCTTT. Its translation: CASRSRQYTEAFF.

The genes are TRBV11-2 and TRBJ2-2; TRBD2 agrees at 9 bases. Per the germline V gene, CDR1 is SGHAT and CDR2 is FQNNGV. The CDR3 has 17 residues. V shed 6 bases, J shed 2 bases, and the junction held 10 bases outside the gene matches. The DNA for the CDR3 is TGTGCCAGCAGATCTTGGCGGGGGGGCGGAAACACCGGGGAGCTGTTTTTT. It yields the protein CASRSWRGGGNTGELFF.

This clone was recorded once. The same CDR3 also results from other DNA sequences found in this sample. This rearrangement joins TRBV12-3 or TRBV12-4 to TRBJ1-2; tentative D call: TRBD1 (6 bases). The CDR3 length is 13 residues. V was shortened by 6 bases and J by 1 base, with 9 bases between the two germline ends. The CDR3 protein is CASSQDSNYGYTF. The CDR3 DNA is TGTGCCAGCAGCCAGGACAGTAACTATGGCTACACCTTC.

The chain joins TRBV14 to TRBJ1-2; TRBD1 matches at 7 bases. Germline lookup yields CDR1 SGHDN and CDR2 FVKESK. The CDR3 is made up of 15 amino acids. The ends lost 4 bases at V and 4 bases at J; junction bases unmatched: 9. The DNA for the CDR3 is TGTGCCAGCAGCCTAACAGGGGAGGTTTCCTATGGCTACACCTTC. Its protein product is CASSLTGEVSYGYTF.

Here the CDR3 DNA reads TGTGCCAGCAGCTTAGAGGCGGGAGAGAGCTCCTACAATGAGCAGTTCTTC. Translation gives CASSLEAGESSYNEQFF. This sequence joins TRBV11-2 and TRBJ2-1, with 7 bases identical to TRBD2. Per the germline V gene, CDR1 is SGHAT and CDR2 is FQNNGV. After removal of 0 bases from V and 0 bases from J, the junction contained 5 bases not matched to a gene. The CDR3 totals 17 residues.